These T cell receptor beta chains were read from a single sample in a study of CD8+CD57+ T cells in acquired aplastic anemia. One entry per CDR3 protein, called by TCRdb with MiXCR from the reads. This sample has 62,000 or so distinct CDR3 sequences, with 54% found just once. Sequenced material: sorted CD4+, CD8+, or CD8+CD57+ T cells (not recorded which) from PBMCs. These receptors all stem from a human donor in good health, serving as a control. CDR3s include the opening cysteine and the closing phenylalanine or tryptophan. The D gene is left open where the match is weak. A row's size may be missing; if present it is once, few, many or a size class.

V	D	size	J	DNA	CDR3
TRBV7-9	NA	NA	TRBJ1-1	TGTGCCAGCAGCCCGACCCCGGAAGCTTTCTTT	CASSPTPEAFF
TRBV15	NA	once	TRBJ1-6	TGTGCCACCAGCAGAGATCCGGGGTCCCATTCACCCCTCCACTTT	CATSRDPGSHSPLHF
TRBV9	NA	NA	TRBJ1-1	TGTGCCAGCAGCCACTCGACCTTTGTCCTGGGCACTGAAGCTTTCTTT	CASSHSTFVLGTEAFF
TRBV15	TRBD2	NA	TRBJ2-3	TGTGCCACCAGCAGAGCGACTAGCGGGTCCGATACGCAGTATTTT	CATSRATSGSDTQYF
TRBV6-4	TRBD1	many	TRBJ1-4	TGTGCCAGCAGTAACCCCCGGGACAGTAATGAAAAACTGTTTTTT	CASSNPRDSNEKLFF
TRBV29-1	NA	NA	TRBJ1-4	TGCAGCGTTGAAGATGAGGGAAAAGGAGCAGAAAAACTGTTTTTT	CSVEDEGKGAEKLFF
TRBV3-1	NA	NA	TRBJ2-1	TGTGCCAGCAGCCAAGTTAGAGGTAGCGGCTACAATGAGCAGTTCTTC	CASSQVRGSGYNEQFF
TRBV20-1	TRBD1	NA	TRBJ2-7	TGCAGCGCTAGGTACCGGGACAGGGGCCACGAGCAGCACTTC	CSARYRDRGHEQHF
TRBV25-1	NA	NA	TRBJ1-5	TGTGCCGGCAGTGAATACGGTCCGGAGCCCCAGCATTTT	CAGSEYGPEPQHF
TRBV29-1	NA	NA	TRBJ1-1	TGCAGCGCCCAGACACTGGGGGACACTGAAGCTTTCTTT	CSAQTLGDTEAFF
TRBV20-1	TRBD2	NA	TRBJ2-7	TGCAGTGCTAGGAATCAGGCTAGCGGGGGGACCTTCGCCGAGCAGTACTTC	CSARNQASGGTFAEQYF
TRBV12-3/TRBV12-4	NA	many	TRBJ2-7	TGTGCCAGCAGCCCGGGACCGCCGGAGGCCTACGAGCAGTACTTC	CASSPGPPEAYEQYF
TRBV25-1	TRBD1	NA	TRBJ2-7	TGTGCCAGCAGCCTCGGACAGGGATCATACGAGCAGTACTTC	CASSLGQGSYEQYF
TRBV7-9	NA	NA	TRBJ1-2	TGTGCCAGCAGCTTAAGCTCCACTGGGGGCTACACCTTC	CASSLSSTGGYTF
TRBV3-1	NA	many	TRBJ2-7	TGTGCCAGCAGCCAAGACCTCCCCACCCCTACCCCTTACGAGCAGTACTTC	CASSQDLPTPTPYEQYF
TRBV7-7	NA	once	TRBJ2-3	TGTGCCGGCAGCCTTAGCGGCACAGATACGCAGTATTTT	CAGSLSGTDTQYF
TRBV7-3	NA	NA	TRBJ2-7	TGTGCCAGCAGCTTAAGTGTGCAGGGCGAGCAGTACTTC	CASSLSVQGEQYF
TRBV10-3	NA	few	TRBJ2-1	TGTGCCATCAGTGAGTCGAATGGCCATGAGCAGTTCTTC	CAISESNGHEQFF
TRBV19	TRBD2	NA	TRBJ2-1	TGTGCCAGTAGTATTTCCCTAGCGGGAGGGCCGGAGTTCTTC	CASSISLAGGPEFF
TRBV5-1	NA	many	TRBJ2-7	TGCGCCAGCAGCCCGGCCCTCGACGGTCGGGGCGAGCAGTACTTC	CASSPALDGRGEQYF
TRBV7-9	NA	many	TRBJ2-1	TGTGCCAGCAGCTTCAGTCAGGGAGGCCACAATGAGCAGTTCTTC	CASSFSQGGHNEQFF
TRBV10-2	NA	NA	TRBJ1-2	TGCGCCAGCAGCGAGAACTGGAAGGGCTATGGCTACACCTTC	CASSENWKGYGYTF
TRBV2	TRBD1	NA	TRBJ2-3	TGTGCCAGCAGCGCGAACAGGGGGGTAGGCACAGATACGCAGTATTTT	CASSANRGVGTDTQYF